These 7 T cell receptor beta chains were sequenced from one sample in a study of T cells in localized non-small cell lung cancer (dated by TCRdb to the early 2020s). The protocol used for the library was the immunoSEQ multiplex PCR assay. The clones in this table, taken by TCRdb from immuneACCESS, are in-frame only. Not every clone is retained; where verified, under half of the shortfall comes from an unresolved V gene, and the cause of the rest is unknown. This sample comprises 64,000 or so clones, almost 90% of them detected only once. Nearly 2% of the sample goes to the ten largest clones. Here the sequenced sample was peripheral blood, taken before any cancer treatment. Receptors were obtained from a woman aged 40 to 75 with stage I lung adenocarcinoma.

The table lists this clone with a count of one. This chain links TRBV19 with TRBJ2-5; D remains unclear. The end of the DNA aligns better with TRBJ2-7, so the J call may be wrong. The CDR3 totals 15 residues. The germline V gene encodes CDR1 LNHDA and CDR2 SQIVND (reference sequence). CDR3 region: CASSSSGLSSYEQYF. DNA of the CDR3: TGTGCCAGTAGTAGCTCCGGGCTAAGCTCCTACGAGCAGTACTTC.

This chain links TRBV28 with TRBJ1-2; the D is unclear. With 5 bases removed from V and 4 bases from J, the gap between germline ends came to 17 bases. Germline V lookup: CDR1 MDHEN, CDR2 SYDVKM. There are 15 residues in the CDR3. The CDR3 DNA is TGTGCCAGCAGTCCCCCTAGAGGAGACGGCTATGGCTACACCTTC. This codes for CASSPPRGDGYGYTF.

The chain couples TRBV18 to TRBJ2-3; TRBD2 might be the D (5 bases). The V end was cut by 3 bases, the J end by 6 bases, with 13 bases between. The CDR3 is 14 amino acids. Looked up from germline, CDR1 is KGHSH and CDR2 is LQKENI. CDR3 DNA: TGTGCCAGCTCACCGAGTGAGGGTGATGATACGCAGTATTTT. This codes for CASSPSEGDDTQYF.

The chain carries TRBV4-1 and TRBJ1-6, with TRBD1 identical over 9 bases. Germline assignment: CDR1 MGHRA and CDR2 YSYEKL. This CDR3 spans 16 amino acids. The J segment lost 14 bases and the V segment lost 1 base, leaving 12 bases of the junction unmatched. The CDR3, as DNA: TGCGCCAGCAGCCAAGGATGGGACAGGGTGGAAATGGCCCTCCACTTT. It codes for CASSQGWDRVEMALHF.

The chain employs TRBV7-9 and TRBJ1-1; D unclear. With 5 bases removed from V and 4 bases from J, the gap between germline ends came to 14 bases. The CDR3 covers 14 residues. Germline CDR1 is SEHNR and CDR2 is FQNEAQ (reference sequence). DNA for the CDR3: TGTGCCAGCAGCCCGGGTGGGCCACCCACTGAAGCTTTCTTT. It is translated as CASSPGGPPTEAFF.

The chain is built from TRBV14 and TRBJ2-7, with D unresolved. The CDR3 contains 13 residues. The germline V and J ends were trimmed by 0 bases and 11 bases, with 14 bases remaining between them. CDR1 is SGHDN, CDR2 FVKESK, per germline. The CDR3 coding sequence is TGTGCCAGCAGCCAAGATCGTCTGGGGTTAGAGTACTTC. Amino acids: CASSQDRLGLEYF. The whole variable domain, remainder taken from reference TRBV14 and TRBJ2-7, is EAGVTQFPSHSVIEKGQTVTLRCDPISGHDNLYWYRRVMGKEIKFLLHFVKESKQDESGMPNNRFLAERTGGTYSTLKVQPAELEDSGVYFCASSQDRLGLEYFGPGTRLTVT.

The chain uses TRBV5-1 and TRBJ2-1; unclear D gene. In germline, CDR1 is SGHRS, CDR2 YFSETQ. The CDR3 has 12 amino acids. The V gene lost 2 bases and the J gene lost 9 bases, with 9 bases spanning the gap. CDR3 sequence reads: CASSLVGGEQFF. DNA for the CDR3: TGCGCCAGCAGCTTAGTTGGTGGTGAGCAGTTCTTC.